This is a list of T cell receptor beta chains from one sample in a study of Graves' ophthalmopathy and Graves' hyperthyroidism. TCRdb re-called the multiplex PCR reads through MiXCR, storing one row per CDR3 protein. This sample has about 640,000 distinct CDR3 sequences, with about 38% found just once. Sequenced material: peripheral blood. These receptor sequences come from an adult man with Graves' ophthalmopathy. Both conserved end residues are part of each CDR3. Each record gives: CDR3 length, clone size, D gene, V gene, J gene, CDR3 protein, CDR3 DNA. The D gene is left open where the match is weak. The size field is filled for only some rows; it gives once, few, many or a size class.

>14|many|.|TRBV6-6|TRBJ2-7
CASSYRGTSYEQYF
TGTGCCAGCAGTTACCGGGGGACCTCCTACGAGCAGTACTTC
>15|.|.|TRBV2|TRBJ1-4
CASSDRGVKGEKLFF
TGTGCCAGCAGTGATAGGGGGGTGAAGGGTGAAAAACTGTTTTTT
>15|.|.|TRBV10-3|TRBJ2-7
CASSLSRTPTYEQYF
TGTGCCAGCAGTTTATCCAGGACGCCGACCTACGAGCAGTACTTC
>15|many|.|TRBV5-1|TRBJ2-7
CASSLDGREGYEQYF
TGCGCCAGCAGCCTGGATGGCAGAGAGGGTTACGAGCAGTACTTC
>15|.|TRBD2|TRBV29-1|TRBJ2-5
CSVVGASGSQETQYF
TGCAGCGTTGTGGGGGCTAGCGGGTCCCAAGAGACCCAGTACTTC
>14|many|.|TRBV5-1|TRBJ1-3
CASSLDFSGNTIYF
TGCGCCAGCAGCTTGGACTTCTCTGGAAACACCATATATTTT
>15|many|.|TRBV4-3|TRBJ1-6
CASSQDVGGYSPLHF
TGCGCCAGCAGCCAAGATGTCGGGGGCTATTCACCCCTCCACTTT
>13|many|.|TRBV7-9|TRBJ1-2
CASSFFLGYGYTF
TGTGCCAGCAGCTTCTTTCTGGGCTATGGCTACACCTTC
>17|few|.|TRBV7-2|TRBJ1-3
CASSYAGPTLSGNTIYF
TGCGCCAGCAGCTACGCGGGCCCTACGCTCTCTGGAAACACCATATATTTT
>16|.|TRBD1|TRBV10-3|TRBJ1-2
CAISEGTGASSYGYTF
TGTGCCATCAGTGAAGGGACAGGGGCTTCCTCCTATGGCTACACCTTC
>12|many|.|TRBV29-1|TRBJ1-1
CSVDGGSIEAFF
TGCAGCGTTGACGGGGGAAGTATTGAAGCTTTCTTT
>13|few|TRBD1|TRBV30|TRBJ1-2
CAWRIAGGRGYTF
TGTGCCTGGAGGATCGCAGGGGGACGGGGCTACACCTTC
>16|many|.|TRBV5-1|TRBJ1-6
CASSLEALQPHSPLHF
TGCGCCAGCAGCTTGGAGGCCCTGCAACCACATTCACCCCTCCACTTT
>16|many|.|TRBV2|TRBJ2-2
CASSERGSGNTGELFF
TGTGCCAGCAGTGAAAGGGGTAGCGGCAACACCGGGGAGCTGTTTTTT
>14|.|TRBD1|TRBV29-1|TRBJ1-2
CSATTGTGGSGYAF
TGCAGCGCCACCACCGGGACAGGGGGATCTGGCTACGCCTTC
>16|many|TRBD2|TRBV10-3|TRBJ2-2
CAISGGTSANTGELFF
TGTGCCATCAGTGGGGGGACTAGCGCGAACACCGGGGAGCTGTTTTTT
>13|many|.|TRBV4-1|TRBJ2-7
CASSQDGPYEQYF
TGCGCCAGCAGCCAAGACGGCCCCTACGAGCAGTACTTC
>15|many|.|TRBV12-3/TRBV12-4|TRBJ1-6
CASTRGISGSSPLHF
TGTGCCAGCACCCGCGGGATCTCGGGGAGTTCACCCCTCCACTTT
>15|.|TRBD1|TRBV6-4|TRBJ2-7
CASRDRDRYSYEQYF
TGTGCCAGCAGGGACCGGGACAGGTACTCCTACGAGCAGTACTTC
>13|many|.|TRBV20-1|TRBJ2-5
CSAQGLHEETQYF
TGCAGTGCTCAGGGGCTACACGAAGAGACCCAGTACTTC
>12|many|.|TRBV12-3/TRBV12-4|TRBJ1-2
CASSPPNLDHTF
TGTGCCAGCAGTCCCCCTAACCTAGACCATACCTTC
>14|many|.|TRBV5-1|TRBJ1-1
CASSRLSRNTEAFF
TGCGCCAGCAGCCGCCTTTCGCGGAACACTGAAGCTTTCTTT
>16|many|.|TRBV24-1|TRBJ2-2
CATSDPRRGDTGELFF
TGTGCCACCAGTGATCCCCGGCGGGGAGACACCGGGGAGCTGTTTTTT
>14|many|.|TRBV19|TRBJ2-5
CASSIGRYQETQYF
TGTGCCAGTAGTATCGGCCGTTACCAAGAGACCCAGTACTTC
>13|many|.|TRBV15|TRBJ1-1
CATSREIGTEAFF
TGTGCCACCAGCAGAGAAATAGGCACTGAAGCTTTCTTT
>17|.|.|TRBV7-2|TRBJ2-3
CASSLDFPPSPTDTQYF
TGTGCCAGCAGCCTGGACTTCCCCCCGTCCCCCACAGATACGCAGTATTTT
>14|many|.|TRBV5-8|TRBJ1-4
CASSGLATNEKLFF
TGTGCCAGCAGCGGGCTTGCAACTAATGAAAAACTGTTTTTT
>13|many|.|TRBV10-3|TRBJ2-7
CAISESVGYEQYF
TGTGCCATCAGTGAGTCTGTGGGGTACGAGCAGTACTTC
>15|.|TRBD2|TRBV9|TRBJ2-1
CASTSGGGGYNEQFF
TGTGCCAGCACCTCGGGAGGCGGGGGGTACAATGAGCAGTTCTTC
>16|.|.|TRBV7-3|TRBJ1-5
CASSLAPGGGRETQHF
TGTGCCAGCAGCTTAGCCCCCGGGGGGGGGCGAGAGACCCAGCATTTT
>15|many|TRBD1|TRBV7-9|TRBJ1-4
CASSPHRDSFEKLFF
TGTGCCAGCAGCCCGCACCGGGACAGCTTTGAAAAACTGTTTTTT
>14|.|.|TRBV5-1|TRBJ1-4
CASSLFSGNEKLFF
TGCGCCAGCAGCTTGTTTTCAGGGAATGAAAAACTGTTTTTT
>11|.|.|TRBV29-1|TRBJ1-1
CSEQENTEAFF
TGCAGCGAACAGGAGAACACTGAAGCTTTCTTT
>14|many|.|TRBV10-3|TRBJ2-7
CAISEDRSSYEQYF
TGTGCCATCAGTGAAGACAGGTCCTCCTACGAGCAGTACTTC
>13|.|TRBD1|TRBV7-8|TRBJ2-7
CASSKQGESEQYF
TGTGCCAGCAGCAAACAGGGGGAGTCCGAGCAGTACTTC
>10|.|.|TRBV20-1|TRBJ1-4
CSASDEKLFF
TGCAGTGCTAGTGATGAAAAACTGTTTTTT
>13|many|.|TRBV7-9|TRBJ2-2
CASSRGYTGELFF
TGTGCCAGCAGCCGGGGATACACCGGGGAGCTGTTTTTT
>16|few|.|TRBV7-9|TRBJ2-7
CASSFAPGARAYEQYF
TGTGCCAGCAGCTTCGCCCCGGGCGCTCGTGCCTACGAGCAGTACTTC
>16|few|TRBD2|TRBV25-1|TRBJ2-1
CASSEKLAGERNEQFF
TGTGCCAGCAGTGAGAAACTAGCGGGAGAACGTAATGAGCAGTTCTTC
>16|many|.|TRBV11-2|TRBJ1-3
CASSLSGGATGNTIYF
TGTGCCAGCAGCTTATCCGGGGGCGCAACTGGAAACACCATATATTTT
>16|many|.|TRBV5-1|TRBJ2-2
CASSLLRGRSTGELFF
TGCGCCAGCAGCTTGCTCCGGGGGAGAAGCACCGGGGAGCTGTTTTTT
>14|.|TRBD1|TRBV10-3|TRBJ2-5
CAISRTGAQETQYF
TGTGCCATCAGTAGGACAGGGGCCCAAGAGACCCAGTACTTC
>15|many|.|TRBV12-3/TRBV12-4|TRBJ1-6
CASSLGTPYNSPLHF
TGTGCCAGCAGTTTAGGGACACCCTATAATTCACCCCTCCACTTT
>14|many|.|TRBV7-2|TRBJ2-5
CASSPPPSVETQYF
TGTGCCAGCAGCCCACCCCCATCCGTAGAGACCCAGTACTTC
>16|many|.|TRBV9|TRBJ1-1
CASSVETGPLSTEAFF
TGTGCCAGCAGCGTAGAGACTGGTCCGCTTAGCACTGAAGCTTTCTTT
>15|.|.|TRBV5-1|TRBJ2-5
CASSLDPQGGETQYF
TGCGCCAGCAGCTTGGACCCCCAGGGGGGGGAGACCCAGTACTTC
>13|.|TRBD1|TRBV25-1|TRBJ2-7
CASFRQGAYEQYF
TGTGCCAGCTTCCGACAGGGGGCCTACGAGCAGTACTTC